This is a list of T cell receptor beta chains from one sample in a study of cytomegalovirus exposure and HLA in healthy donors. Here immunoSEQ multiplex PCR was the method, and the copy in TCRdb shows in-frame clones only, minus some. The table records roughly 120,000 clones, roughly 73% of them present only once. Material for sequencing was PBMCs. These receptor sequences come from a man aged 60 to 69 in good health and CMV-seropositive. Both conserved end residues are part of each CDR3. The D gene is left open where the match is weak. The size field is filled for only some rows; it gives once, few, many or a size class.

d_call: .
j_call: TRBJ1-3
v_call: TRBV5-1
clone_size: .
cdr3_aa: CASSLNVEAVSGNTIYF
cdr3_nt: TGCGCCAGCAGCTTGAACGTTGAGGCAGTCTCTGGAAACACCATATATTTT

d_call: TRBD1
j_call: TRBJ1-1
v_call: TRBV9
clone_size: .
cdr3_aa: CASSGGDRAFF
cdr3_nt: TGTGCCAGCAGCGGGGGGGACAGGGCTTTCTTT

d_call: .
j_call: TRBJ2-3
v_call: TRBV29-1
clone_size: .
cdr3_aa: CSARQDLGDTQYF
cdr3_nt: TGCAGCGCAAGACAGGACCTCGGGGATACGCAGTATTTT

d_call: TRBD2
j_call: TRBJ2-1
v_call: TRBV11-2
clone_size: .
cdr3_aa: CASSSELAGGPNEQFF
cdr3_nt: TGTGCCAGCAGCTCCGAACTAGCGGGGGGGCCAAATGAGCAGTTCTTC

d_call: .
j_call: TRBJ1-1
v_call: TRBV9
clone_size: few
cdr3_aa: CASSEGMTTEAFF
cdr3_nt: TGTGCCAGCAGCGAGGGGATGACTACTGAAGCTTTCTTT

d_call: .
j_call: TRBJ1-4
v_call: TRBV28
clone_size: .
cdr3_aa: CASSYLEEGEKLFF
cdr3_nt: TGTGCCAGCAGCTATCTAGAGGAGGGTGAAAAACTGTTTTTT

d_call: TRBD2
j_call: TRBJ2-7
v_call: TRBV5-5
clone_size: .
cdr3_aa: CASSLGLAGGYYEQYF
cdr3_nt: TGTGCCAGCAGCTTGGGACTAGCGGGGGGTTACTACGAGCAGTACTTC

d_call: TRBD2
j_call: TRBJ2-3
v_call: TRBV28
clone_size: .
cdr3_aa: CASSHPGLAGNTDTQYF
cdr3_nt: TGTGCCAGCAGCCACCCAGGACTAGCGGGAAACACAGATACGCAGTATTTT

d_call: TRBD1
j_call: TRBJ1-4
v_call: TRBV2
clone_size: .
cdr3_aa: CASRGWGQGEKLFF
cdr3_nt: TGTGCCAGCAGGGGGTGGGGACAGGGTGAAAAACTGTTTTTT

d_call: TRBD1
j_call: TRBJ2-3
v_call: TRBV18
clone_size: .
cdr3_aa: CASSSSTGVTDTQYF
cdr3_nt: TGTGCCAGCTCATCGTCGACAGGGGTGACAGATACGCAGTATTTT

d_call: TRBD1
j_call: TRBJ1-6
v_call: TRBV2
clone_size: once
cdr3_aa: CASSAFQGADSPLHF
cdr3_nt: TGTGCCAGCAGTGCGTTCCAGGGGGCCGATTCACCCCTCCACTTT

d_call: .
j_call: TRBJ2-1
v_call: TRBV6-4
clone_size: few
cdr3_aa: CASSLSPGGAIVGNEQFF
cdr3_nt: TGTGCCAGCAGCCTTAGCCCCGGGGGAGCCATAGTGGGGAATGAGCAGTTCTTC

d_call: TRBD1
j_call: TRBJ2-2
v_call: TRBV5-1
clone_size: few
cdr3_aa: CASSFPGQGVAGELFF
cdr3_nt: TGCGCCAGCAGCTTTCCGGGACAGGGAGTCGCCGGGGAGCTGTTTTTT

d_call: .
j_call: TRBJ2-1
v_call: TRBV9
clone_size: few
cdr3_aa: CASSPTLGWGDEQFF
cdr3_nt: TGTGCCAGCAGCCCCACGTTGGGGTGGGGGGATGAGCAGTTCTTC

d_call: TRBD1
j_call: TRBJ1-2
v_call: TRBV13
clone_size: .
cdr3_aa: CASSSLGQGNYGYTF
cdr3_nt: TGTGCCAGCAGCTCTCTGGGACAGGGGAACTATGGCTACACCTTC

d_call: .
j_call: TRBJ2-3
v_call: TRBV15
clone_size: .
cdr3_aa: CATSRGPSEAQYF
cdr3_nt: TGTGCCACCAGCAGAGGCCCCTCGGAGGCGCAGTATTTT

d_call: .
j_call: TRBJ1-5
v_call: TRBV10-3
clone_size: .
cdr3_aa: CAISESMSRGDNQPQHF
cdr3_nt: TGTGCCATCAGTGAGTCGATGAGCCGGGGGGACAATCAGCCCCAGCATTTT

d_call: TRBD1
j_call: TRBJ1-4
v_call: TRBV6-1
clone_size: few
cdr3_aa: CASSGTPGQGSEKLFF
cdr3_nt: TGTGCCAGCAGTGGAACCCCGGGACAGGGAAGTGAAAAACTGTTTTTT

d_call: TRBD2
j_call: TRBJ2-5
v_call: TRBV7-7
clone_size: .
cdr3_aa: CASSPGLAGGKGTQYF
cdr3_nt: TGTGCTAGCAGCCCTGGACTGGCGGGGGGGAAGGGGACCCAGTACTTC

d_call: TRBD1
j_call: TRBJ1-5
v_call: TRBV19
clone_size: .
cdr3_aa: CASHFGTGTGGFYSNQPQHF
cdr3_nt: TGTGCCAGTCATTTTGGAACCGGGACAGGAGGATTTTATAGCAATCAGCCCCAGCATTTT

d_call: TRBD2
j_call: TRBJ2-1
v_call: TRBV27
clone_size: .
cdr3_aa: CASSSRGGSYNEQFF
cdr3_nt: TGTGCCAGCAGTTCGCGGGGGGGCTCGTACAATGAGCAGTTCTTC

d_call: TRBD2
j_call: TRBJ2-5
v_call: TRBV18
clone_size: .
cdr3_aa: CASSRLAGGTVETQYF
cdr3_nt: TGTGCCAGCTCACGACTAGCGGGGGGGACGGTGGAGACCCAGTACTTC

d_call: .
j_call: TRBJ1-4
v_call: TRBV19
clone_size: once
cdr3_aa: CASSIRGHTEKLFF
cdr3_nt: TGTGCCAGTAGTATAAGAGGACACACTGAAAAACTGTTTTTT

d_call: .
j_call: TRBJ1-5
v_call: TRBV18
clone_size: .
cdr3_aa: CASSQRQADSNQPQHF
cdr3_nt: TGTGCCAGCTCTCAAAGACAGGCGGACTCCAATCAGCCCCAGCATTTT

d_call: TRBD1
j_call: TRBJ1-4
v_call: TRBV9
clone_size: .
cdr3_aa: CASSQRTGEGEKLFF
cdr3_nt: TGTGCCAGCAGCCAAAGGACAGGGGAAGGTGAAAAACTGTTTTTT

d_call: .
j_call: TRBJ1-1
v_call: TRBV7-3
clone_size: .
cdr3_aa: CASSPTGSGTEAFF
cdr3_nt: TGTGCCAGCAGCCCGACGGGTTCGGGGACTGAAGCTTTCTTT

d_call: TRBD2
j_call: TRBJ2-1
v_call: TRBV5-1
clone_size: .
cdr3_aa: CASSLGSGGAEEQFF
cdr3_nt: TGCGCCAGCAGCTTGGGCAGCGGGGGGGCAGAAGAGCAGTTCTTC

d_call: .
j_call: TRBJ1-2
v_call: TRBV7-9
clone_size: .
cdr3_aa: CASSPGVPFYGYTF
cdr3_nt: TGTGCCAGCAGCCCGGGGGTCCCTTTCTATGGCTACACCTTC

d_call: TRBD2
j_call: TRBJ2-3
v_call: TRBV5-1
clone_size: .
cdr3_aa: CASSLSTSGGPDTQYF
cdr3_nt: TGCGCCAGCAGCTTGTCGACTAGCGGGGGCCCAGATACGCAGTATTTT

d_call: .
j_call: TRBJ1-5
v_call: TRBV7-8
clone_size: few
cdr3_aa: CASSQPGAGNQPQHF
cdr3_nt: TGTGCCAGCAGCCAACCGGGAGCCGGCAATCAGCCCCAGCATTTT

d_call: TRBD2
j_call: TRBJ2-3
v_call: TRBV7-2
clone_size: .
cdr3_aa: CASSPRLAGGTSTDTQYF
cdr3_nt: TGTGCCAGCAGCCCCAGACTAGCGGGCGGTACTAGCACAGATACGCAGTATTTT

d_call: TRBD1
j_call: TRBJ1-1
v_call: TRBV28
clone_size: .
cdr3_aa: CASSLGGGTGSTEAFF
cdr3_nt: TGTGCCAGCAGCCTCGGGGGGGGGACAGGGTCCACTGAAGCTTTCTTT

d_call: .
j_call: TRBJ1-2
v_call: TRBV27
clone_size: .
cdr3_aa: CASSFNSPRGYTF
cdr3_nt: TGTGCCAGCAGTTTTAACTCCCCCAGGGGCTACACCTTC

d_call: .
j_call: TRBJ1-5
v_call: TRBV4-2
clone_size: .
cdr3_aa: CASSQDRGPGRDSNQPQHF
cdr3_nt: TGTGCCAGCAGCCAAGATAGGGGCCCGGGCAGGGATAGCAATCAGCCCCAGCATTTT

d_call: .
j_call: TRBJ2-7
v_call: TRBV2
clone_size: .
cdr3_aa: CASRALAFSYEQYF
cdr3_nt: TGTGCCAGCAGGGCTCTAGCTTTCTCCTACGAGCAGTACTTC

d_call: .
j_call: TRBJ1-6
v_call: TRBV9
clone_size: few
cdr3_aa: CASSVGAGLGSPLHF
cdr3_nt: TGTGCCAGCAGCGTAGGGGCGGGGTTGGGTTCACCCCTCCACTTT

d_call: TRBD2
j_call: TRBJ2-5
v_call: TRBV5-1
clone_size: .
cdr3_aa: CASSLSKAGGYQETQYF
cdr3_nt: TGCGCCAGCAGCTTGTCTAAAGCGGGGGGTTATCAAGAGACCCAGTACTTC

d_call: .
j_call: TRBJ1-6
v_call: TRBV7-9
clone_size: .
cdr3_aa: CASSRRGENSPLHF
cdr3_nt: TGTGCCAGCAGCCGACGGGGGGAGAATTCACCCCTCCACTTT

d_call: .
j_call: TRBJ2-2
v_call: TRBV4-1
clone_size: few
cdr3_aa: CASSQKTGASGGTGELFF
cdr3_nt: TGCGCCAGCAGCCAAAAAACAGGGGCCTCGGGGGGGACCGGGGAGCTGTTTTTT

d_call: TRBD1
j_call: TRBJ2-3
v_call: TRBV6-4
clone_size: few
cdr3_aa: CASSDSTGGADTQYF
cdr3_nt: TGTGCCAGCAGTGACTCGACAGGGGGCGCAGATACGCAGTATTTT

d_call: TRBD1
j_call: TRBJ2-7
v_call: TRBV2
clone_size: .
cdr3_aa: CASGQGFYEQYF
cdr3_nt: TGTGCCAGCGGACAGGGGTTTTACGAGCAGTACTTC

d_call: .
j_call: TRBJ1-1
v_call: TRBV10-2
clone_size: once
cdr3_aa: CASSLGQNTEAFF
cdr3_nt: TGCGCCAGCAGTTTGGGACAGAACACTGAAGCTTTCTTT

d_call: .
j_call: TRBJ1-2
v_call: TRBV6-1
clone_size: few
cdr3_aa: CASSVSGGDYYGYTF
cdr3_nt: TGTGCCAGCAGTGTGTCAGGCGGGGATTACTATGGCTACACCTTC

d_call: .
j_call: TRBJ1-1
v_call: TRBV9
clone_size: .
cdr3_aa: CASSVVGRGTEAFF
cdr3_nt: TGTGCCAGCAGCGTAGTGGGGCGGGGGACTGAAGCTTTCTTT

d_call: TRBD1
j_call: TRBJ1-3
v_call: TRBV7-8
clone_size: .
cdr3_aa: CASSREVLTGTIYF
cdr3_nt: TGTGCCAGTAGCAGGGAGGTACTGACAGGGACCATATATTTT

d_call: TRBD2
j_call: TRBJ2-3
v_call: TRBV5-4
clone_size: .
cdr3_aa: CASSFKLAGSADTQYF
cdr3_nt: TGTGCCAGCAGCTTCAAACTAGCGGGGAGTGCAGATACGCAGTATTTT